These 7 T cell receptor beta chains originate from one sample sequenced in a study of identical twins. TCRdb called the 5' RACE reads again in MiXCR, with one record for every CDR3 protein. This table holds 700,000 or so distinct CDR3 sequences, roughly 20% found once. The data also belong to a second study, concerning T cells expressing NK-cell markers.

The sample was PBMCs. The receptors come from a woman aged 18-30 years in good health.

The rearrangement joins TRBV6-1 to TRBJ1-2, with 8 bases aligning to TRBD1. Germline trimming cut 6 bases from V and 4 bases from J; bases unmatched to any gene: 7. The CDR3 is 14 residues long. CDR1 and CDR2 (germline): MNHNS, SASEGT. The CDR3 here is CASSATGTGYGYTF. CDR3 coding DNA: TGTGCCAGCAGCGCAACCGGGACAGGCTATGGCTACACCTTC.

A few counts support this clonotype. The CDR3 DNA follows: TGTGCCAGCAGTTTGGCCAGTGGGGCAGATACGCAGTATTTT. This sequence encodes CASSLASGADTQYF. The chain uses TRBV12-3 or TRBV12-4 and TRBJ2-3; D not resolved. V gave up 3 bases and J gave up 4 bases, with 11 bases separating them. The CDR3 loop spans 14 amino acids.

This clonotype was counted at least ten times. The chain links TRBV5-1 to TRBJ2-7, with 7 positions matching TRBD2. Germline V CDR1 and CDR2: SGHRS, YFSETQ. V was pared by 6 bases and J by 1 base, with 4 bases of the junction left unmatched. The CDR3 has 13 amino acids. CDR3 nucleotide sequence: TGCGCCAGCAACGACGGGAGGTCCTACGAGCAGTACTTC. Translation gives CASNDGRSYEQYF.

This sequence joins TRBV12-3 or TRBV12-4 and TRBJ1-1; D gene ambiguous. The CDR3 contains 13 residues. The germline V and J ends were trimmed by 3 bases and 9 bases, with 14 bases remaining between them. The CDR3 sequence is CASSLMRYDKAFF. CDR3 DNA sequence: TGTGCCAGCAGTTTGATGAGATACGACAAAGCTTTCTTT.

The chain employs TRBV12-3 or TRBV12-4 and TRBJ1-3; weak D call: TRBD1 (5 bases). The CDR3 is made up of 13 amino acids. Trimming took 3 bases from V and 6 from J, leaving 9 bases between them. The CDR3 sequence: CASSLLGVNTIYF. In DNA, the CDR3 is TGTGCCAGCAGTTTGTTAGGGGTAAACACCATATATTTT.

This clonotype was picked up a small number of times. This chain connects TRBV15 to TRBJ2-1, with D hard to call. The CDR3 is 14 amino acids. CDR1 is LNHNV and CDR2 is YYDKDF in the germline V gene (reference sequence). The ends were cut back, 0 bases at V and 7 bases at J, with 10 bases in the middle. CDR3 DNA: TGTGCCACCAGCAGAGATTCGGAAGCGAATGAGCAGTTCTTC. Translated: CATSRDSEANEQFF. Drawing the rest from reference TRBV15 and TRBJ2-1, the complete variable domain is DAMVIQNPRYQVTQFGKPVTLSCSQTLNHNVMYWYQQKSSQAPKLLFHYYDKDFNNEADTPDNFQSRRPNTSFCFLDIRSPGLGDTAMYLCATSRDSEANEQFFGPGTRLTVL.

This clonotype was seen a few times. The rearrangement links TRBV6-2 or TRBV6-3 to TRBJ2-4; perhaps D is TRBD1 or TRBD2 (7 bases each). The CDR3 totals 14 residues. Germline V gives CDR1 MNHEY, CDR2 SVGEGT. Trimming pared 9 bases from V and 4 bases from J, leaving 16 bases between. CDR3 amino acids: CARAQGGLKNIQYF. The DNA of the CDR3 is TGTGCCAGAGCCCAGGGGGGGTTAAAAAACATTCAGTACTTC.